Included here is one T cell receptor beta chain sequence, with context. Its antigen is unknown. This CDR3 has 14 amino acids. In germline, CDR1 is MDHEN, CDR2 SYDVKM. Germline trimming cut 6 bases from V and 11 bases from J; bases unmatched to any gene: 12. Those who donated, Caucasian adults without exception, all lived in Nashville, Tennessee. CD45RA+ naive and CD45RA-negative memory subsets were separated from CD4+ cells. This record comes from a study of shared clonotypes between healthy human individuals. Study-level findings and limits: The diversity represented, both genetic and in exposure history, was limited by few donors. A generally larger estimated richness was seen in naive subsets than in memory subsets.

Only in-frame clones appear in the TCRdb table, and some are missing; sequencing was by immunoSEQ multiplex PCR. The table has nearly 1 million clones, roughly 72% seen once; the top ten hold around 1.4%. The V and J genes are TRBV28 and TRBJ1-1, with TRBD1 identical over 10 bases. Sequencing input: memory CD4+ T cells sorted from blood. Specified subset: CD45RA-negative fraction. This receptor was identified in a man aged 18 to 29 in good health. CDR3 loop: CASSPPGQGLRAFF. DNA of the CDR3: TGTGCCAGCAGCCCTCCGGGACAGGGGTTGCGGGCTTTCTTT.